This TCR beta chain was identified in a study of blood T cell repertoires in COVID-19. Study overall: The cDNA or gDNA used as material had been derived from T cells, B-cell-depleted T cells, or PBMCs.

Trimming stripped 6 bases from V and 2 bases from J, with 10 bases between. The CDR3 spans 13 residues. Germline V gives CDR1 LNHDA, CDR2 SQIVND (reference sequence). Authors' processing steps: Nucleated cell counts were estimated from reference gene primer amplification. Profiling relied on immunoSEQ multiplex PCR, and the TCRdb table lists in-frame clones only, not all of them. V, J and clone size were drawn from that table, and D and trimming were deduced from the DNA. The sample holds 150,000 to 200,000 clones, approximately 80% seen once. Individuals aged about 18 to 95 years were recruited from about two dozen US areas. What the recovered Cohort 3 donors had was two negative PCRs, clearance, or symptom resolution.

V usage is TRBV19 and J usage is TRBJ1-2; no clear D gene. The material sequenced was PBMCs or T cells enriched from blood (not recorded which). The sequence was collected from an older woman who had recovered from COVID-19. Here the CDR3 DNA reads TGTGCCAGTAGGATTAGCGGAAACTATGGCTACACCTTC. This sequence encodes CASRISGNYGYTF.